This T cell receptor beta chain was identified during a study of blood T cell repertoires in COVID-19. The overall study: Donors in the United States, Italy and Spain gave samples during acute or convalescent COVID-19. PBMCs, B-cell-depleted T cells, or T cells were the source of the cDNA or gDNA that made up the material.

TCRdb's table, derived via immunoSEQ multiplex PCR, lists solely in-frame clones and lacks some. The sample carries about 50,000 clones, around 86% recorded once. The germline V and J ends were trimmed by 4 bases and 7 bases, with 14 bases remaining between them. The CDR3 contains 14 residues. Germline V gene sequence: CDR1 LNHDA, CDR2 SQIVND (reference sequence). While infection was still active, Seattle patients were enrolled and then followed longitudinally. Sequencing was done on a sample of peripheral blood. The TCR sequence derives from a woman of 80 years or more with COVID-19, enrolled during active disease. The V and J genes are TRBV19 and TRBJ1-5; D possibly corresponds to TRBD1 (6 bases). DNA of the CDR3: TGTGCCAGTAGTAGCCAGGGGCTGGGGCAGCCCCAGCATTTT. This encodes CASSSQGLGQPQHF.